This passage covers 32 T cell receptor beta chains from one sample sequenced in a study of identifying expanded T cells in peripheral blood. TCRdb keeps only in-frame clones here, not all; method: immunoSEQ multiplex PCR. The repertoire has about 82,000 clones, 70% to 90% of them found once; the top ten carry around 7%. Input material: blood. These receptors were collected from a person aged 18 to 75 in good health.

The rearrangement links TRBV29-1 to TRBJ2-7, with D hard to call. The CDR3 is 13 amino acids. The germline V and J ends were trimmed by 2 bases and 0 bases, with 8 bases remaining between them. Germline V gene data show CDR1 as SQVTM and CDR2 as ANQGSEA. Written as DNA, the CDR3 is TGCAGCGTTGAAACAGCTTACTCCTACGAGCAGTACTTC. Its translation is CSVETAYSYEQYF.

The J gene is TRBJ2-1, the V gene TRBV4-1, with 10 positions matching TRBD1. CDR3 size: 15 residues. The germline V gene encodes CDR1 MGHRA and CDR2 YSYEKL. With 5 bases clipped from V and 5 bases from J, the junction kept 6 bases outside the gene matches. CDR3 sequence (DNA): TGCGCCAGCAGCTACTCGGGACAGGGGAACAATGAGCAGTTCTTC. Encoded protein: CASSYSGQGNNEQFF.

The V gene is TRBV19, the J gene TRBJ1-1; D might be TRBD1 (5 bases). Germline V lookup: CDR1 LNHDA, CDR2 SQIVND (reference sequence). Trimming cost V 8 bases and J 1 base, with 14 bases left between them. The CDR3 sequence is 14 residues long. CDR3 sequence (DNA): TGTGCCAGTGCCGGGGGACCTCAGAACACTGAAGCTTTCTTT. As protein: CASAGGPQNTEAFF.

The V and J genes are TRBV5-8 and TRBJ2-1; 10 bases fit TRBD2. Germline assignment: CDR1 SGHTS and CDR2 YDEGEE. The CDR3 contains 14 residues. Trimming cost V 4 bases and J 5 bases; bases outside gene matches: 3. The CDR3 spells CASSPTSGHNEQFF. In DNA, the CDR3 is TGTGCCAGCAGCCCGACTAGCGGGCACAATGAGCAGTTCTTC.

The V and J genes are TRBV7-3 and TRBJ2-1; D may match TRBD1 or TRBD2 (5 bases each). Germline lookup yields CDR1 SGHTA and CDR2 FQGTGA. V dropped 6 bases and J dropped 3 bases, with 15 bases sitting between them. The CDR3 extends over 15 amino acids. The CDR3 DNA reads TGTGCCAGCAGTCCGAGGGGATGGTTCTACAATGAGCAGTTCTTC. This translates into CASSPRGWFYNEQFF.

DNA of the CDR3: TGTGCTAGTGGTTTGCTGACCTCCAGGGTCCAGCAGTATTTT. This translates into CASGLLTSRVQQYF. This chain connects TRBV12-5 to TRBJ2-3, with a tentative D call TRBD1 (5 bases). The CDR3 consists of 14 residues. Trimming took off 2 bases at V and 11 bases at J, with 17 bases between the two ends. Germline CDR1 and CDR2: LGHNT and FRNRAP.

In the case of this clone: One end of the junction fails to match germline, which may point to a read error. This chain connects TRBV7-2 to TRBJ1-1; D may be TRBD1 (5 bases). CDR3 length: 15 amino acids. Germline V gene data show CDR1 as SGHTA and CDR2 as FQGNSA. The CDR3 loop reads CASSLAGTANTEAFF. The CDR3 coding sequence is TGTGCCAGCAGCCTAGCCGGGACGGCGAACACTGAAGCTTTCTTT.

This clone showed up just a few times. This chain links TRBV7-9 with TRBJ1-5; D not resolved. V gave up 8 bases and J gave up 0 bases, with 8 bases separating them. The germline V gene encodes CDR1 SEHNR and CDR2 FQNEAQ (reference sequence). CDR3 size: 13 residues. CDR3 in amino acids: CASGRDSNQPQHF. CDR3 nucleotides: TGTGCCAGCGGCCGGGATAGCAATCAGCCCCAGCATTTT.

The V and J genes are TRBV5-1 and TRBJ2-3, with 8 bases that match TRBD2. This CDR3 is built from 15 residues. With V trimmed by 0 bases and J by 8 bases, 8 bases remained unmatched. Germline V CDR1 and CDR2: SGHRS, YFSETQ. CDR3 sequence: CASSLEKAGAGTQYF. In nucleotides, the CDR3 is TGCGCCAGCAGCTTGGAAAAAGCGGGAGCGGGTACGCAGTATTTT.

A word on this clone: The sample holds other DNA sequences that translate to the same CDR3. The genes are TRBV6-5 and TRBJ1-2, with D hard to call. V was shortened by 3 bases and J by 5 bases, with 10 bases between the two germline ends. Germline lookup yields CDR1 MNHEY and CDR2 SVGAGI. The CDR3 extends over 13 amino acids. CDR3 in amino acids: CASSYEGQYGYTF. CDR3 nucleotides: TGTGCCAGCAGTTATGAAGGCCAGTATGGCTACACCTTC.

This chain links TRBV7-2 with TRBJ2-2, with TRBD2 matching over 9 bases. CDR3 length equals 16 residues. From germline, CDR1 is SGHTA and CDR2 FQGNSA. V lost 5 bases, J lost 6 bases, and 10 bases stayed unmatched. CDR3 amino acids: CASSPIGTSISGELFF. CDR3 nucleotides: TGTGCCAGCAGCCCAATCGGGACTAGCATCTCCGGGGAGCTGTTTTTT.

The chain has TRBV9 and TRBJ2-5, with 10 bases matching TRBD2. Germline V gene lookup returns CDR1 SGDLS and CDR2 YYNGEE. V gave up 4 bases and J gave up 4 bases; unmatched junction bases: 1. This CDR3 has 13 amino acids. The CDR3 protein is CASSPSGGETQYF. The DNA for the CDR3 is TGTGCCAGCAGCCCTAGCGGGGGAGAGACCCAGTACTTC.

This chain joins TRBV11-3 and TRBJ1-2; 8 nucleotides match TRBD1. J lost 0 bases, V lost 2 bases, and 8 bases had no gene match. The germline V gene has CDR1 SGHNT and CDR2 YENEEA. The CDR3 contains 17 residues. CDR3 in amino acids: CASSLRKGQGPNYGYTF. The CDR3 nucleotides read TGTGCCAGCAGCTTACGGAAAGGACAGGGCCCTAACTATGGCTACACCTTC.

This sequence joins TRBV19 and TRBJ1-5; possible D gene TRBD1, 5 bases. Germline CDR1 reads LNHDA; CDR2 reads SQIVND (reference sequence). Trimming removed 5 bases at V and 7 bases at J, with 18 bases between. The CDR3 length is 15 residues. CDR3 loop: CASSLKRQGVQPQHF. The CDR3 bases are TGTGCCAGTAGTCTCAAAAGGCAGGGCGTGCAGCCCCAGCATTTT.

This chain uses TRBV9 with TRBJ2-7; D unresolved. Trimming removed 4 bases from V and 3 bases from J, with 14 bases in between. There are 14 residues in the CDR3. Per the germline V gene, CDR1 is SGDLS and CDR2 is YYNGEE. The CDR3 spells CASSPRLHNYEQYF. The CDR3 coding sequence is TGTGCCAGCAGCCCCAGATTACACAACTACGAGCAGTACTTC. The full variable domain, completed using reference TRBV9 and TRBJ2-7, is DSGVTQTPKHLITATGQRVTLRCSPRSGDLSVYWYQQSLDQGLQFLIQYYNGEERAKGNILERFSAQQFPDLHSELNLSSLELGDSALYFCASSPRLHNYEQYFGPGTRLTVT.

The rearrangement uses TRBV27 and TRBJ1-5, with D uncertain. Trimming removed 0 bases from V and 3 bases from J, with 9 bases in between. The V gene's germline CDR1 is MNHEY and CDR2 SMNVEV (reference sequence). The CDR3 contains 15 residues. The CDR3 DNA follows: TGTGCCAGCAGTTTATCATACAACACCAATCAGCCCCAGCATTTT. It translates to CASSLSYNTNQPQHF.

This chain's CDR3 is CATEEDGGNQPQHF. In DNA form, the CDR3 reads TGTGCCACGGAAGAGGACGGGGGCAATCAGCCCCAGCATTTT. This chain joins TRBV10-3 and TRBJ1-5; D call uncertain. This CDR3 has 14 amino acids. The germline V gene has CDR1 ENHRY and CDR2 SYGVKD. The V and J ends lost 10 bases and 2 bases respectively, with 15 bases between them.

V and J are TRBV13 and TRBJ2-5, with a weak D call TRBD1 (5 bases). CDR1 and CDR2 from the germline V gene are PRHDT and FYEKMQ (reference sequence). Trimming took off 0 bases at V and 0 bases at J, with 8 bases between the two ends. This CDR3 comprises 15 residues. The CDR3 region is CASSLGAGNQETQYF. The CDR3, as DNA: TGTGCCAGCAGCTTAGGGGCAGGGAACCAAGAGACCCAGTACTTC.

The rearrangement links TRBV11-2 to TRBJ2-7, with TRBD1 matching over 12 bases. The CDR3 extends over 18 amino acids. Germline CDR1 reads SGHAT; CDR2 reads FQNNGV. V gave up 1 base and J gave up 2 bases; unmatched junction bases: 9. CDR3 in amino acids: CASSLVIFGTGGPYEQYF. CDR3 sequence (DNA): TGTGCCAGCAGCTTAGTTATATTCGGGACAGGGGGCCCCTACGAGCAGTACTTC.

This rearrangement joins TRBV11-1 to TRBJ2-6; D ambiguous. The germline CDR1 and CDR2 sequences are SGHAT and FQDESV (reference sequence). The V and J ends lost 4 bases and 2 bases respectively, with 12 bases between them. The CDR3 has 16 amino acids. The CDR3 DNA reads TGTGCCAGCAGCTCCGGGTTTAGCCCTGGGGCCAACGTCCTGACTTTC. Translated: CASSSGFSPGANVLTF. The whole variable domain, filled in from reference TRBV11-1 and TRBJ2-6, reads EAEVAQSPRYKITEKSQAVAFWCDPISGHATLYWYRQILGQGPELLVQFQDESVVDDSQLPKDRFSAERLKGVDSTLKIQPAELGDSAMYLCASSSGFSPGANVLTFGAGSRLTVL.

This chain links TRBV19 with TRBJ1-3; no clear D gene. Germline V lookup: CDR1 LNHDA, CDR2 SQIVND (reference sequence). V lost 3 bases to trimming and J lost 4 bases, with 10 bases between them. The CDR3 has 14 residues. CDR3 DNA sequence: TGTGCCAGTAGTATGGTTGAGCTCGGAAACACCATATATTTT. Translating it yields CASSMVELGNTIYF.

The V gene is TRBV9, the J gene TRBJ1-3; a possible D gene is TRBD1 (5 bases). This CDR3 has 18 amino acids. Germline V CDR1 and CDR2: SGDLS, YYNGEE. Trimming left V 0 bases short and J 4 bases short, with 20 bases between. The CDR3 region is CASSVDLGGQGGGNTIYF. The CDR3 nucleotides read TGTGCCAGCAGCGTAGATCTAGGAGGCCAGGGCGGCGGAAACACCATATATTTT. Variable domain in full (rest from reference TRBV9 and TRBJ1-3): DSGVTQTPKHLITATGQRVTLRCSPRSGDLSVYWYQQSLDQGLQFLIQYYNGEERAKGNILERFSAQQFPDLHSELNLSSLELGDSALYFCASSVDLGGQGGGNTIYFGEGSWLTVV.

A single count supports this clone. This chain connects TRBV13 to TRBJ2-1, with 7 bases matching TRBD2. After removal of 5 bases from V and 9 bases from J, the junction contained 4 bases not matched to a gene. The CDR3 is 12 residues long. Germline V gene lookup returns CDR1 PRHDT and CDR2 FYEKMQ (reference sequence). CDR3 region: CASSRGLVEQFF. The CDR3 DNA follows: TGTGCCAGCAGCCGAGGACTAGTTGAGCAGTTCTTC.

The chain is built from TRBV12-5 and TRBJ2-3, with D uncertain. Germline-derived CDR1 and CDR2 are LGHNT and FRNRAP. This CDR3 has 13 residues. Deletions cut 5 bases from V and 9 bases from J, with 15 bases between. The DNA of the CDR3 is TGTGCTAGTGGTAACATATTAGCCCGCACGCAGTATTTT. Translated: CASGNILARTQYF.

This clone was recorded once. This sequence joins TRBV23-1 and TRBJ1-2; D is undetermined. TRBV23-1 is an ORF, with its function uncertain. V was pared by 3 bases and J by 0 bases, with 8 bases between. This CDR3 has 14 amino acids. CDR3 loop: CASSHREPNYGYTF. CDR3 DNA sequence: TGCGCCAGCAGTCACCGGGAGCCTAACTATGGCTACACCTTC.

This clone has just a few counts. V and J are TRBV19 and TRBJ1-6; D remains unclear. The CDR3 sequence is 15 residues long. CDR1 and CDR2 (germline): LNHDA, SQIVND (reference sequence). The V end was cut by 3 bases, the J end by 9 bases, with 15 bases between. DNA of the CDR3: TGTGCCAGTAGTATGCTTAGCCAAGGAAGTTCACCCCTCCACTTT. It specifies CASSMLSQGSSPLHF.

V gene TRBV6-1 combines with J gene TRBJ2-3, with 9 bases aligning to TRBD1. This CDR3 spans 14 amino acids. Germline CDR1 is MNHNS and CDR2 is SASEGT. J lost 6 bases, V lost 5 bases, and 6 bases had no gene match. DNA for the CDR3: TGTGCCAGCAGTCCGGGACAGGGAATGGATACGCAGTATTTT. This gives the protein CASSPGQGMDTQYF.

The V gene is TRBV7-9, the J gene TRBJ2-3, with D uncertain. CDR1 is SEHNR and CDR2 is FQNEAQ in the germline V gene (reference sequence). Trimming stripped 1 base from V and 1 base from J, with 3 bases between. This CDR3 is built from 13 residues. This CDR3 reads CASSLGGTDTQYF. CDR3 DNA: TGTGCCAGCAGCTTAGGGGGCACAGATACGCAGTATTTT.

This clone was detected once. The CDR3 sequence: CASSANTGQPQHF. The CDR3 DNA is TGTGCCAGCAGCGCGAACACGGGTCAGCCCCAGCATTTT. The rearrangement joins TRBV9 to TRBJ1-5; D is ambiguous. Germline V gene lookup returns CDR1 SGDLS and CDR2 YYNGEE. The length of the CDR3 is 13 residues. Trimming removed 3 bases from V and 6 bases from J, with 10 bases in between.

The chain employs TRBV5-1 and TRBJ1-4; TRBD1 might be the D (5 bases). The germline CDR1 and CDR2 sequences are SGHRS and YFSETQ. Between the trimmed V and J ends, which lost 4 bases and 10 bases, there was a span of 20 bases. The CDR3 totals 15 residues. The CDR3 region has the DNA TGCGCCAGCAGCAACCTCCAGGGATTGGAATCAAAACTGTTTTTT. Translation gives CASSNLQGLESKLFF.

CDR3 in DNA: TGCGCCAGCAGCTTTTCGCCAGGGGAAGGCCGGGAGCTGTTTTTT. Its translation: CASSFSPGEGRELFF. J is TRBJ2-2 and V is TRBV5-1, with a possible D match to TRBD1 (6 bases). Germline lookup yields CDR1 SGHRS and CDR2 YFSETQ. CDR3 size: 15 residues. Deletions cut 2 bases from V and 9 bases from J, with 17 bases between. The whole variable domain, remainder taken from reference TRBV5-1 and TRBJ2-2, is KAGVTQTPRYLIKTRGQQVTLSCSPISGHRSVSWYQQTPGQGLQFLFEYFSETQRNKGNFPGRFSGRQFSNSRSEMNVSTLELGDSALYLCASSFSPGEGRELFFGEGSRLTVL.

The V and J genes are TRBV6-1 and TRBJ2-5; weak D call: TRBD1 (6 bases). Trimming stripped 4 bases from V and 1 base from J, with 10 bases between. Germline-derived CDR1 and CDR2 are MNHNS and SASEGT. CDR3 length: 14 amino acids. Written as DNA, the CDR3 is TGTGCCAGCAGTGTAGGCAGGGGCCAAGAGACCCAGTACTTC. As protein: CASSVGRGQETQYF.